A selection of T cell receptor beta chains follows, all from one sample in a study of blood T cell repertoires in COVID-19. Libraries were prepared by immunoSEQ multiplex PCR; TCRdb keeps only in-frame clonotypes and omits some of them. This sample carries about 360,000 clones, 70% to 90% of them seen once, and the ten largest clones take less than 9%. The source material was peripheral blood. Source of these receptors: a woman in her sixties with COVID-19, enrolled during active disease. Each CDR3 is given with its conserved first and last residue. Fields, in order: V gene, clone size, J gene, D gene, CDR3 DNA, CDR3 protein. The D gene is left open where the match is weak. Clone size appears in some rows only: once, few, many, or a class for an expanded clone.

v_gene: TRBV6-1
abundance: NA
j_gene: TRBJ2-5
d_gene: NA
CDR3nt: TGTGCCAGCAGTGAATCCCAGGGGAGACAAGAGACCCAGTACTTC
CDR3aa: CASSESQGRQETQYF

v_gene: TRBV27
abundance: NA
j_gene: TRBJ1-4
d_gene: NA
CDR3nt: TGTGCCAGCAGTTTATGGTGGGGCAATGAAAAACTGTTTTTT
CDR3aa: CASSLWWGNEKLFF

v_gene: TRBV7-2
abundance: NA
j_gene: TRBJ1-1
d_gene: NA
CDR3nt: TGTGCCAGCAGCTCTCACAGAGACACTGAAGCTTTCTTT
CDR3aa: CASSSHRDTEAFF

v_gene: TRBV19
abundance: many
j_gene: TRBJ2-7
d_gene: NA
CDR3nt: TGTGCCAGTAGCAGTCCTCCGGGTCAAACCTACGAGCAGTACTTC
CDR3aa: CASSSPPGQTYEQYF

v_gene: TRBV15
abundance: few
j_gene: TRBJ1-1
d_gene: NA
CDR3nt: TGTGCCACCAGCAGCGGACAGAACACTGAAGCTTTCTTT
CDR3aa: CATSSGQNTEAFF

v_gene: TRBV12-3/TRBV12-4
abundance: NA
j_gene: TRBJ2-1
d_gene: NA
CDR3nt: TGTGCCAGCAGCAGGAATGAGCAGTTCTTC
CDR3aa: CASSRNEQFF

v_gene: TRBV7-2
abundance: NA
j_gene: TRBJ2-1
d_gene: TRBD2
CDR3nt: TGTGCCAGCAGCTCCCATAGCGGGGATTGGTCCTACAATGAGCAGTTCTTC
CDR3aa: CASSSHSGDWSYNEQFF

v_gene: TRBV11-3
abundance: NA
j_gene: TRBJ1-4
d_gene: NA
CDR3nt: TGTGCCAGCAGCTTGGGGGCGGGTCTCTGGGAAAAACTGTTTTTT
CDR3aa: CASSLGAGLWEKLFF

v_gene: TRBV18
abundance: few
j_gene: TRBJ1-2
d_gene: TRBD1
CDR3nt: TGTGCCAGCTCCGGAACAGGGGGTCTTGGCTATGGCTACACCTTC
CDR3aa: CASSGTGGLGYGYTF

v_gene: TRBV6-5
abundance: few
j_gene: TRBJ2-1
d_gene: TRBD2
CDR3nt: TGTGCCAGCAGGACCCGCGGGGGGCTGGGGGAGCAGTTCTTC
CDR3aa: CASRTRGGLGEQFF

v_gene: TRBV6-1
abundance: NA
j_gene: TRBJ1-3
d_gene: NA
CDR3nt: TGTGCCAGCAGTGAACGGGTAGGCCTCTCTGGAAACACCATATATTTT
CDR3aa: CASSERVGLSGNTIYF

v_gene: TRBV13
abundance: once
j_gene: TRBJ2-5
d_gene: TRBD2
CDR3nt: TGTGCCAGCGGTATACAAGCTGATTGGATTGGGGAGGGTCCCACGGAGACCCAGTACTTC
CDR3aa: CASGIQADWIGEGPTETQYF

v_gene: TRBV7-8
abundance: NA
j_gene: TRBJ1-5
d_gene: NA
CDR3nt: TGTGCCAGCAGCCCAGGTCGGCTCAATCAGCCCCAGCATTTT
CDR3aa: CASSPGRLNQPQHF

v_gene: TRBV4-1
abundance: NA
j_gene: TRBJ1-2
d_gene: NA
CDR3nt: TGCGCCAGCAGCCAAGCGGAAGCGGCGAAATGGGGCTACACCTTC
CDR3aa: CASSQAEAAKWGYTF

v_gene: TRBV5-1
abundance: NA
j_gene: TRBJ1-4
d_gene: NA
CDR3nt: TGCGCCAGCAGCGAATCCGGGACACGGATAGAAAAACTGTTTTTT
CDR3aa: CASSESGTRIEKLFF

v_gene: TRBV9
abundance: NA
j_gene: TRBJ1-4
d_gene: TRBD1
CDR3nt: TGTGCCAGCAGCGCCGGGACAGGGGTGGCAACTAATGAAAAACTGTTTTTT
CDR3aa: CASSAGTGVATNEKLFF

v_gene: TRBV20-1
abundance: NA
j_gene: TRBJ1-2
d_gene: NA
CDR3nt: TGCAGTGCTATGGGAGGCTATGGCTACACCTTC
CDR3aa: CSAMGGYGYTF

v_gene: TRBV15
abundance: NA
j_gene: TRBJ2-3
d_gene: TRBD1
CDR3nt: TGTGCCACCAGCAGAGCCGAAGTCCGGGACAGGCACACAGATACGCAGTATTTT
CDR3aa: CATSRAEVRDRHTDTQYF

v_gene: TRBV30
abundance: NA
j_gene: TRBJ1-4
d_gene: NA
CDR3nt: TGTGCCATGGAGGATTGGGGAGGGAAGGAAAAACTGTTTTTT
CDR3aa: CAMEDWGGKEKLFF

v_gene: TRBV3-1/TRBV3-2
abundance: NA
j_gene: TRBJ2-7
d_gene: TRBD1
CDR3nt: TGTGCCAGCAGCCAAGATCTTTTGGCAGGGGGCTACGAGCAGTACTTC
CDR3aa: CASSQDLLAGGYEQYF

v_gene: TRBV6-5
abundance: NA
j_gene: TRBJ1-5
d_gene: TRBD1
CDR3nt: TGTGCCAGCTGTCTGGGGACAGGGGGGGATCAGCCCCAGCATTTT
CDR3aa: CASCLGTGGDQPQHF

v_gene: TRBV11-3
abundance: NA
j_gene: TRBJ2-7
d_gene: TRBD2
CDR3nt: TGTGCCAGCAGCCATCGGGGGGCCTACGAGCAGTACTTC
CDR3aa: CASSHRGAYEQYF

v_gene: TRBV2
abundance: once
j_gene: TRBJ2-2
d_gene: TRBD1
CDR3nt: TGTGCCAGCAGGGGGTCGACAGGGCGGGAGCTGTTTTTT
CDR3aa: CASRGSTGRELFF

v_gene: TRBV4-1
abundance: NA
j_gene: TRBJ2-7
d_gene: TRBD2
CDR3nt: TGCGCCAGCAGCCAAGAACTAGCGGGGGCCGCTTACGAGCAGTACTTC
CDR3aa: CASSQELAGAAYEQYF

v_gene: TRBV7-3
abundance: NA
j_gene: TRBJ2-2
d_gene: NA
CDR3nt: TGTGCCAGCAGCAAACCGGGAATTAAAGGGGAGCTGTTTTTT
CDR3aa: CASSKPGIKGELFF

v_gene: TRBV5-4
abundance: NA
j_gene: TRBJ2-7
d_gene: TRBD1
CDR3nt: TGTGCCAGCAGCATTACAGGGGTCTCCTACGAGCAGTACTTC
CDR3aa: CASSITGVSYEQYF

v_gene: TRBV2
abundance: few
j_gene: TRBJ2-1
d_gene: TRBD1
CDR3nt: TGTGCCAGCAGCCTAAGGACAGGGGGCCTGAATGAGCAGTTCTTC
CDR3aa: CASSLRTGGLNEQFF

v_gene: TRBV3-1/TRBV3-2
abundance: NA
j_gene: TRBJ1-1
d_gene: TRBD1
CDR3nt: TGTGCCAGCATGCGGGAAGGGGGCTATTTCACTGAAGCTTTCTTT
CDR3aa: CASMREGGYFTEAFF

v_gene: TRBV18
abundance: NA
j_gene: TRBJ1-6
d_gene: NA
CDR3nt: TGTGCCAGCTCACCACAGTCGGGGAGGGATTCACCCCTCCACTTT
CDR3aa: CASSPQSGRDSPLHF

v_gene: TRBV7-9
abundance: NA
j_gene: TRBJ1-4
d_gene: NA
CDR3nt: TGTGCCAGCAGCTTAGCGGCGGGGGGATCTGAAAAACTGTTTTTT
CDR3aa: CASSLAAGGSEKLFF

v_gene: TRBV11-2
abundance: once
j_gene: TRBJ1-2
d_gene: TRBD1
CDR3nt: TGTGCCAGCAGCGCAGACAGGGTCTATGGCTACACCTTC
CDR3aa: CASSADRVYGYTF

v_gene: TRBV7-9
abundance: NA
j_gene: TRBJ1-5
d_gene: TRBD1
CDR3nt: TGTGCCAGCAGCTTAGCCGGAGGACAGGGGGTTCAGCCCCAGCATTTT
CDR3aa: CASSLAGGQGVQPQHF

v_gene: TRBV7-9
abundance: NA
j_gene: TRBJ2-7
d_gene: NA
CDR3nt: TGTGCCAGCAGCTTTGGGCCGTTATACGAGCAGTACTTC
CDR3aa: CASSFGPLYEQYF

v_gene: TRBV6-2/TRBV6-3
abundance: NA
j_gene: TRBJ2-5
d_gene: NA
CDR3nt: TGTGCCAGCAGTTATCGGACATTCCAGTACTTC
CDR3aa: CASSYRTFQYF

v_gene: TRBV19
abundance: NA
j_gene: TRBJ1-1
d_gene: NA
CDR3nt: TGTGCCAGTAGTAGGCGGGGCACTGAAGCTTTCTTT
CDR3aa: CASSRRGTEAFF

v_gene: TRBV10-3
abundance: NA
j_gene: TRBJ2-7
d_gene: TRBD2
CDR3nt: TGTGCCATCAGTGAGGCGATCGGACTAGCGGGGGGACGGAGCTCCTACGAGCAGTACTTC
CDR3aa: CAISEAIGLAGGRSSYEQYF

v_gene: TRBV27
abundance: NA
j_gene: TRBJ2-6
d_gene: NA
CDR3nt: TGTGCCAGCAGTCCCATTTCAGGGATTTCAAGCTCTGGGGCCAACGTCCTGACTTTC
CDR3aa: CASSPISGISSSGANVLTF

v_gene: TRBV9
abundance: NA
j_gene: TRBJ2-1
d_gene: NA
CDR3nt: TGTGCCAGCAGCTTCTCGGGTCTTCAGGGGAATGAGCAGTTCTTC
CDR3aa: CASSFSGLQGNEQFF

v_gene: TRBV7-8
abundance: NA
j_gene: TRBJ1-2
d_gene: NA
CDR3nt: TGTGCCAGCAGCTTAGAACGCGGCCAGCCTTACACCTTC
CDR3aa: CASSLERGQPYTF

v_gene: TRBV18
abundance: NA
j_gene: TRBJ1-5
d_gene: NA
CDR3nt: TGTGCCAGCTCAGACGACAGGCCCCTAGGCAATCAGCCCCAGCATTTT
CDR3aa: CASSDDRPLGNQPQHF

v_gene: TRBV7-2
abundance: few
j_gene: TRBJ2-1
d_gene: NA
CDR3nt: TGTGCCAGCAGCTCCGATCCCCGGGGGTCCTACAATGAGCAGTTCTTC
CDR3aa: CASSSDPRGSYNEQFF

v_gene: TRBV7-2
abundance: NA
j_gene: TRBJ1-5
d_gene: NA
CDR3nt: TGTGCCAGCAGCTTTTACAGGAATCAGCCCCAGCATTTT
CDR3aa: CASSFYRNQPQHF

v_gene: TRBV5-6
abundance: NA
j_gene: TRBJ1-3
d_gene: NA
CDR3nt: TGTGCCAGCTGCCTCGGGGTTGGAAACACCATATATTTT
CDR3aa: CASCLGVGNTIYF

v_gene: TRBV11-2
abundance: NA
j_gene: TRBJ1-1
d_gene: NA
CDR3nt: TGTGCCAGCCGAAGGGGCACTGAAGCTTTCTTT
CDR3aa: CASRRGTEAFF

v_gene: TRBV6-1
abundance: NA
j_gene: TRBJ1-4
d_gene: NA
CDR3nt: TGTGCCAGCAGTACCCGGAGACCAACTAATGAAAAACTGTTTTTT
CDR3aa: CASSTRRPTNEKLFF

v_gene: TRBV9
abundance: NA
j_gene: TRBJ2-5
d_gene: NA
CDR3nt: TGTGCCAGCAGCGCCGGTAACCAAGAGACCCAGTACTTC
CDR3aa: CASSAGNQETQYF

v_gene: TRBV19
abundance: NA
j_gene: TRBJ1-2
d_gene: NA
CDR3nt: TGTGCCAGTAGTATACAGGGCCACTATGGCTACACCTTC
CDR3aa: CASSIQGHYGYTF

v_gene: TRBV12-3/TRBV12-4
abundance: NA
j_gene: TRBJ1-2
d_gene: NA
CDR3nt: TGTGCCAGCAGTTTCCGGGTTAACTATGGCTACACCTTC
CDR3aa: CASSFRVNYGYTF

v_gene: TRBV11-3
abundance: NA
j_gene: TRBJ2-1
d_gene: TRBD2
CDR3nt: TGTGCCAGCAGCGGACGACTAGCGGGGAACAATGAGCAGTTCTTC
CDR3aa: CASSGRLAGNNEQFF

v_gene: TRBV6-7
abundance: NA
j_gene: TRBJ2-7
d_gene: NA
CDR3nt: TGTGCCAGCAGTTACTCCACGACGAGCAGGGGAAAGGCCTACGAGCAGTACTTC
CDR3aa: CASSYSTTSRGKAYEQYF

v_gene: TRBV15
abundance: NA
j_gene: TRBJ2-7
d_gene: TRBD1
CDR3nt: TGTGCCACCAGCAGAATTGAGGGACAGGGGGCTTACGAGCAGTACTTC
CDR3aa: CATSRIEGQGAYEQYF

v_gene: TRBV9
abundance: NA
j_gene: TRBJ2-7
d_gene: TRBD1
CDR3nt: TGTGCCAGCAGCATAGGACAGGGAGCCTACGAGCAGTACTTC
CDR3aa: CASSIGQGAYEQYF